A single sample gave rise to the 12 T cell receptor beta chains below, sequenced in a study of response to subunit inactivated influenza vaccine. One entry per CDR3 protein, called by TCRdb with MiXCR from the RT-PCR reads. Among roughly 700,000 distinct CDR3 sequences, more than 15% were seen once, and the ten largest hold around 10%. Specimen: PBMCs from blood, collected about 12 days after vaccination. All receptors derive from a man in his forties or fifties who received an inactivated influenza vaccine.

This clonotype was observed a few times. The DNA is omitted, as the CDR3 cannot be located on it reliably, and the CDR3 follows TCRdb's listing. The chain employs TRBV7-2 and TRBJ2-2. CDR1 SGHTA and CDR2 FQGNSA come from the germline V gene. A total of 15 residues make up the CDR3, ends included. This CDR3 reads CASSLFFFGAGELFF.

This clonotype was found a few times. V usage is TRBV28 and J usage is TRBJ2-1; 8 bases fit TRBD2. CDR1 is MDHEN, CDR2 SYDVKM, per germline. The CDR3 runs 17 residues. V gave up 5 bases and J gave up 6 bases; unmatched junction bases: 15. The CDR3 reads CASSIPRASGRTNEQFF. DNA of the CDR3: TGTGCCAGCAGTATCCCGAGGGCGAGCGGGAGAACCAATGAGCAGTTCTTC.

The J gene is TRBJ2-3, the V gene TRBV20-1, with a weak D call TRBD2 (7 bases). The germline V gene encodes CDR1 DFQATT and CDR2 SNEGSKA (reference sequence). Trimming pared 6 bases from V and 5 bases from J, leaving 24 bases between. The CDR3 spans 16 residues. The DNA for the CDR3 is TGCAGTGCCAGGGGCGCCGGGGGGATCAGAGGAGATACGCAGTATTTT. It translates to CSARGAGGIRGDTQYF.

CDR3 residues: CAINGGSTYEQYF. As DNA, the CDR3 is TGTGCCATCAATGGGGGCAGTACCTACGAGCAGTACTTC. V usage is TRBV10-3 and J usage is TRBJ2-7; D perhaps matches TRBD1 (6 bases). Germline CDR1 reads ENHRY; CDR2 reads SYGVKD. The CDR3 runs to 13 residues. V was pared by 7 bases and J by 2 bases, with 12 bases between.

This clonotype appeared many times. The chain links TRBV7-8 to TRBJ2-3; D unresolved. The length of the CDR3 is 15 residues. Trimming removed 2 bases from V and 2 bases from J, with 11 bases in between. Germline assignment: CDR1 SGHVS and CDR2 FQNEAQ. The CDR3 nucleotides read TGTGCCAGCAGCTTACGATCGGTACTCACAGATACGCAGTATTTT. Residues: CASSLRSVLTDTQYF.

The sample holds a few counts of this clonotype. This sequence joins TRBV11-2 and TRBJ1-2, with D unclear. CDR1 is SGHAT and CDR2 is FQNNGV in the germline V gene. The CDR3 contains 14 residues. The germline V and J ends were trimmed by 6 bases and 3 bases, with 14 bases remaining between them. The CDR3 nucleotides are TGTGCCAGCAGTGGCCGTGGACGGCACTATGGCTACACCTTC. It specifies CASSGRGRHYGYTF.

The V call is TRBV29-1, the J call TRBJ2-7, with D possibly matching TRBD1 (6 bases). Trimming cost V 6 bases and J 7 bases, with 10 bases left between them. Germline loops: CDR1 SQVTM, CDR2 ANQGSEA. The CDR3 length is 10 residues. This CDR3 is CSVGTLEQYF. The CDR3 DNA sequence: TGCAGCGTCGGGACATTAGAGCAGTACTTC.

This sequence joins TRBV7-9 and TRBJ2-4; D is possibly TRBD2 (5 bases). CDR1 and CDR2 from the germline V gene are SEHNR and FQNEAQ (reference sequence). Trimming pared 10 bases from V and 9 bases from J, leaving 22 bases between. CDR3 length: 14 amino acids. The CDR3 loop is CATSNWAAAGIQYF. CDR3 DNA: TGTGCCACCTCGAATTGGGCAGCGGCGGGCATTCAGTACTTC. The full variable domain, completed using reference TRBV7-9 and TRBJ2-4, is DTGVSQNPRHKITKRGQNVTFRCDPISEHNRLYWYRQTLGQGPEFLTYFQNEAQLEKSRLLSDRFSAERPKGSFSTLEIQRTEQGDSAMYLCATSNWAAAGIQYFGAGTRLSVL.

This clonotype was counted between two and nine times. The V gene is TRBV28, the J gene TRBJ1-4; D may be TRBD1 (5 bases). The CDR3 is made up of 15 amino acids. Trimming shortened V by 6 bases and J by 5 bases, and 16 bases separated the two germline ends. The germline V gene has CDR1 MDHEN and CDR2 SYDVKM. CDR3 region: CASRTSGRDNEKLFF. The CDR3, as DNA: TGTGCCAGCAGAACGTCAGGCAGGGACAATGAAAAACTGTTTTTT.

The V gene is TRBV19, the J gene TRBJ2-1, with D possibly being TRBD2 (7 bases). V lost 6 bases, J lost 7 bases, and 19 bases lay in between. The CDR3 has 15 residues. Germline V gene sequence: CDR1 LNHDA, CDR2 SQIVND (reference sequence). CDR3 residues: CASRLAGALGNEQFF. CDR3 in DNA: TGTGCCAGTAGACTGGCGGGGGCCCTCGGTAATGAGCAGTTCTTC.

The chain joins TRBV9 to TRBJ2-7; a possible D gene is TRBD1 (6 bases). The CDR3 is 16 amino acids. Looked up from germline, CDR1 is SGDLS and CDR2 is YYNGEE. Trimming removed 4 bases at V and 5 bases at J, with 22 bases between. DNA of the CDR3: TGTGCCAGCAGCCCCGCAGGGGTCCCTGAACTAGACGAGCAGTACTTC. Encoded protein: CASSPAGVPELDEQYF.

The rearrangement links TRBV20-1 to TRBJ2-5; the D is unclear. The CDR3 extends over 11 amino acids. Germline V gene sequence: CDR1 DFQATT, CDR2 SNEGSKA (reference sequence). CDR3 loop: CSPISSETQYF. CDR3 in DNA: TGCAGCCCGATCAGTAGCGAGACCCAGTACTTC.